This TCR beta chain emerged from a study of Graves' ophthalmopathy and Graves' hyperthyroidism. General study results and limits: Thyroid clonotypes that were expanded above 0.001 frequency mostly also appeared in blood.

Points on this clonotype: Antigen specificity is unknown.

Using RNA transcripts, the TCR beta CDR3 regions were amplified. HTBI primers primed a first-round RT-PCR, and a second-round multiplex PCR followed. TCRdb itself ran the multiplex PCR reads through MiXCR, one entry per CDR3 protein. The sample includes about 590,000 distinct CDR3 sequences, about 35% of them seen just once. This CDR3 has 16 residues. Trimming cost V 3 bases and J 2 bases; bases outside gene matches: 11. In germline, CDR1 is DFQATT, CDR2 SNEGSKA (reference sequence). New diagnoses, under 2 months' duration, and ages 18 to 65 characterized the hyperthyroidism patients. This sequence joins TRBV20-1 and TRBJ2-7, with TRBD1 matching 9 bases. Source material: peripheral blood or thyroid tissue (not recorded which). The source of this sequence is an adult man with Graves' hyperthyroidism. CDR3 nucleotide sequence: TGCAGTGCTAGCGTGGCGGGACAGGGACGGGCCTACGAGCAGTACTTC. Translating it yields CSASVAGQGRAYEQYF.